One TCR beta chain is described in this entry. The sample belongs to a study of T cell responses to AZD1222 COVID-19 vaccine. Clones were read by immunoSEQ multiplex PCR, and TCRdb kept only the in-frame ones, dropping some. This sample has about 140,000 clones, with 90% found just once. Trimming pared 6 bases from V and 0 bases from J, leaving 8 bases between. The germline V gene has CDR1 KGHDR and CDR2 SFDVKD. The CDR3 has 14 residues. The rearrangement links TRBV24-1 to TRBJ1-5, with a tentative D call TRBD1 (6 bases). The sample consisted of peripheral blood, taken 28 days after the second AZD1222 dose. The sequence derives from an adult who received the AZD1222 COVID-19 vaccine. The CDR3 DNA sequence: TGTGCCACCAGTCCGGGGGCTAGCAATCAGCCCCAGCATTTT. This codes for CATSPGASNQPQHF.